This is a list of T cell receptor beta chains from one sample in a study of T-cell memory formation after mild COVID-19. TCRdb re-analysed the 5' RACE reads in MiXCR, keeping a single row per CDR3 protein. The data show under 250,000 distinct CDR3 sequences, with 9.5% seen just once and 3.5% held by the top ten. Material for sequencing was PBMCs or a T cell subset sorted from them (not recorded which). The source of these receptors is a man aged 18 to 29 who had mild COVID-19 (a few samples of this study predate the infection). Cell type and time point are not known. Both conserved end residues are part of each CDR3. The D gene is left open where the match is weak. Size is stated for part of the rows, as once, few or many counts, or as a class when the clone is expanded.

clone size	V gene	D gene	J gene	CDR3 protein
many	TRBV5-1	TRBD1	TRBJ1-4	CASSSSGTGGEKLFF
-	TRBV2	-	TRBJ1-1	CASMIGGNTEAFF
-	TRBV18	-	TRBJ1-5	CASSLARGGDQPQHF
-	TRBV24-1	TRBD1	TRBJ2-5	CATSDVRDRGIETQYF
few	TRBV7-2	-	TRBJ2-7	CASSYSVGWEQYF
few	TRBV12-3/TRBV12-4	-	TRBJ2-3	CASRDQTEFKHTQYF
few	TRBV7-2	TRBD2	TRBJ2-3	CASTRKRGVSTDTQYF
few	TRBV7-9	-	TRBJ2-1	CASSPVGGPSYNEQFF
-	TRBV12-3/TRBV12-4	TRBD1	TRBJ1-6	CASSLTGLSPLHF
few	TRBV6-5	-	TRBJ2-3	CASSSRTGTDTQYF
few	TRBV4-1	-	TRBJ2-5	CASSQVAQGGETQYF
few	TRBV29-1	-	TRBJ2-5	CSVERGRLETQYF